The present T cell receptor (beta chain) was sequenced within a study of blood T cell repertoires in COVID-19. Study-wide context: Samples representing acute and convalescent COVID-19 were sourced from the United States, Italy and Spain.

In the original analysis: Researchers report that nucleated cell counts were estimated from reference gene primer amplification. Clones were read by immunoSEQ multiplex PCR, and TCRdb kept only the in-frame ones, dropping some. The DNA was the basis for D and trimming; V, J and clone size are from that table. Of 150,000 to 200,000 clones in the sample, about 86% are singletons; the top ten hold 2.6%. This CDR3 has 15 amino acids. Per the germline V gene, CDR1 is GTSNPN and CDR2 is SVGIG (reference sequence). V shed 3 bases and J shed 0 bases, with 12 bases lying between them. The chain carries TRBV30 and TRBJ2-1, with a possible D match to TRBD1 (5 bases). This TCR was sampled from a human donor with acute or convalescent COVID-19. The donor label of this sample is uncertain. Sequencing used peripheral blood. The CDR3 DNA reads as TGTGCCTGGAGGGTAGGGGCGAACTCCTACAATGAGCAGTTCTTC. Translating it yields CAWRVGANSYNEQFF.